The source of this T cell receptor beta chain is a study of cytomegalovirus exposure and HLA in healthy donors. The CDR3 extends over 14 amino acids. With 4 bases clipped from V and 5 bases from J, the junction kept 4 bases outside the gene matches. Looked up from germline, CDR1 is MNHEY and CDR2 is SVGAGI. Primers for the PCR totalled 60 Vbeta and 13 Jbeta. Profiled with immunoSEQ multiplex PCR; TCRdb holds only in-frame clones, not every one. This sample yields 110,000 to 150,000 clones, of which around 10% are seen a single time; over 1.5% belongs to the top ten. This clone was seen only a few times.

The material sequenced was PBMCs. The chain joins TRBV6-5 to TRBJ1-4; the match to TRBD1 covers 7 bases. This receptor was obtained from a male donor in good health and CMV-seronegative. CDR3 residues: CASSSTGLNEKLFF. In DNA, the CDR3 is TGTGCCAGCAGTTCGACAGGGCTAAATGAAAAACTGTTTTTT.